The clone carrying this T cell receptor (beta chain) appeared many times. The antigen is undetermined. The data stem from a study of spatial heterogeneity in lung cancer. About the research overall: Counts of TCR transcripts in tumor regions correlated strongly with a T cell module score (derived from matched bulk RNA-seq). Study outcomes and limitations: The number of expanded tumor alpha and beta chains correlated with mutation number.

Documented time point: sample taken at primary tumor resection. Samples were obtained from approximately 76 donors, all untreated early-stage non-small cell lung cancer patients. From tumor, nontumor lung or frozen PBMC, whole RNA was taken unsorted for sequencing. Unique molecular identifiers, one per molecule, were present on every TCR cDNA molecule. TCRdb reanalysed the 5' RACE reads using MiXCR and keeps one entry per CDR3 protein. Of 20,000 to 25,000 distinct CDR3 sequences in the sample, roughly 6.7% were seen once. V dropped 6 bases and J dropped 0 bases, with 10 bases sitting between them. The germline gives CDR1 MDHEN, CDR2 SYDVKM. This CDR3 is built from 14 residues.

The chain combines TRBV28 with TRBJ2-3; unclear D gene. This receptor was identified in a male donor with early-stage non-small cell lung cancer. Sequenced here: lung tumor tissue, sampled at surgery. This chain's CDR3 is CASSPTGSTDTQYF. The CDR3 nucleotides read TGTGCCAGCAGCCCCACCGGAAGCACAGATACGCAGTATTTT.